The 26 T cell receptor beta chains in this list originate from one sample, sequenced in a study of Ad26.COV2.S vaccination and SARS-CoV-2 variants. Treatment specified: roughly 18 received Ad26.COV2.S at low or high dose, single or two shots; about 5 received placebo; per-sample allocation not given. After the first vaccine or placebo injection, samples were drawn on day 63. TCRdb's table, derived via immunoSEQ multiplex PCR, lists solely in-frame clones and lacks some. The data show roughly 250,000 clones, 70% to 90% seen once. This material consisted of peripheral blood, taken in a trial of Ad26.COV2.S vaccine versus placebo. These receptors were collected from a person aged 18-65 years who received the Ad26.COV2.S COVID-19 vaccine or a placebo.

The chain employs TRBV5-4 and TRBJ2-2; weak D call: TRBD2 (6 bases). CDR1 and CDR2 from the germline V gene are SGHNT and YYREEE (reference sequence). The V gene lost 5 bases and the J gene lost 0 bases, with 11 bases spanning the gap. The CDR3 is made up of 15 amino acids. As DNA, the CDR3 is TGTGCCAGCAGTCTTGGGACTTCGAACACCGGGGAGCTGTTTTTT. Translation gives CASSLGTSNTGELFF. The variable domain in full, completed from reference TRBV5-4 and TRBJ2-2, reads ETGVTQSPTHLIKTRGQQVTLRCSSQSGHNTVSWYQQALGQGPQFIFQYYREEENGRGNFPPRFSGLQFPNYSSELNVNALELDDSALYLCASSLGTSNTGELFFGEGSRLTVL.

The chain joins TRBV10-3 to TRBJ2-5; no reliable D call. The length of the CDR3 is 11 residues. The ends were cut back, 8 bases at V and 2 bases at J, with 6 bases in the middle. Germline-derived CDR1 and CDR2 are ENHRY and SYGVKD. The CDR3, as DNA: TGTGCCATCTTGGCGCAAGAGACCCAGTACTTC. This translates into CAILAQETQYF.

The rearrangement links TRBV11-2 to TRBJ2-3; tentatively, D is TRBD2 (5 bases). The V and J ends lost 6 bases and 1 base respectively, with 14 bases between them. The CDR3 sequence is 15 residues long. CDR1 is SGHAT and CDR2 is FQNNGV in the germline V gene. The CDR3 bases are TGTGCCAGCAGGCACCTAGCTTCCCGCACAGATACGCAGTATTTT. Protein product: CASRHLASRTDTQYF.

This rearrangement joins TRBV7-2 to TRBJ2-7; D remains unclear. Trimming pared 3 bases from V and 3 bases from J, leaving 12 bases between. Germline CDR1 and CDR2: SGHTA and FQGNSA. The CDR3 runs 14 residues. Here the CDR3 reads CASSFVGQNYEQYF. The DNA of the CDR3 is TGTGCCAGCAGCTTCGTAGGGCAGAACTACGAGCAGTACTTC.

This clone was found once. V and J are TRBV3-1 (or the pseudogene TRBV3-2) and TRBJ1-2; D is unresolved. Trimming took off 4 bases at V and 4 bases at J, with 7 bases between the two ends. This CDR3 comprises 12 residues. In germline, CDR1 is LGHDT, CDR2 YNNKEL (reference sequence). CDR3 nucleotides: TGTGCCAGCAGCCCCCGGGGCTATGGCTACACCTTC. It specifies CASSPRGYGYTF.

The rearrangement uses TRBV19 and TRBJ1-2; no reliable D call. The CDR3 sequence is 12 residues long. V lost 10 bases, J lost 3 bases, and 12 bases lay in between. Germline-derived CDR1 and CDR2 are LNHDA and SQIVND (reference sequence). This CDR3 is CATKEQDYGYTF. CDR3 bases: TGTGCCACCAAGGAGCAGGACTATGGCTACACCTTC.

The V and J genes are TRBV25-1 and TRBJ2-5; D possibly uses TRBD1 or TRBD2 (6 bases each). V was cut by 1 base and J by 4 bases, with 10 bases left in between. The CDR3 runs to 14 residues. Germline V CDR1 and CDR2: MGHDK, SYGVNS. Written as DNA, the CDR3 is TGTGCCAGCAGTGAATTGGAGGGGGGAGAGACCCAGTACTTC. Translation: CASSELEGGETQYF.

This clone was observed a handful of times. The genes are TRBV18 and TRBJ1-2; a weak D match, TRBD1 (6 bases). Germline CDR1 is KGHSH and CDR2 is LQKENI. V lost 6 bases and J lost 4, with 15 bases in between. This CDR3 region has 14 residues. The chain's CDR3 is CASSASRTVYGYTF. CDR3 nucleotides: TGTGCCAGCTCGGCCTCGAGGACAGTCTATGGCTACACCTTC.

This sequence joins TRBV6-5 and TRBJ1-1; D not resolved. Germline V gene data show CDR1 as MNHEY and CDR2 as SVGAGI. The CDR3 has 14 amino acids. V dropped 5 bases and J dropped 1 base, with 11 bases sitting between them. The CDR3 sequence is CASSRVRRNTEAFF. For the CDR3, the DNA is TGTGCCAGCAGTCGAGTACGCCGGAACACTGAAGCTTTCTTT.

Concerning this clone: Distinct nucleotide sequences in the sample also encode this CDR3. The V call is TRBV27, the J call TRBJ1-2, with D perhaps matching TRBD1 (6 bases). The CDR3 extends over 13 amino acids. Germline V gene lookup returns CDR1 MNHEY and CDR2 SMNVEV (reference sequence). Deletions cut 3 bases from V and 4 bases from J, with 9 bases between. CDR3 coding DNA: TGTGCCAGCAGTTTGGGGGGGGCCTATGGCTACACCTTC. Translated: CASSLGGAYGYTF.

The V and J genes are TRBV4-3 and TRBJ1-6, with D unresolved. Between the trimmed V and J ends, which lost 1 base and 6 bases, there was a span of 4 bases. Germline values: CDR1 LGHNA, CDR2 YSLEER. This CDR3 is built from 13 residues. DNA for the CDR3: TGCGCCAGCAGCCAAGCCAGTAATTCACCCCTCCACTTT. It specifies CASSQASNSPLHF.

In this sample, this clone turned up once. The V gene is TRBV29-1, the J gene TRBJ1-2, with TRBD1 matching 9 bases. V trimming: 6 bases; J trimming: 8 bases; junction bases outside the gene matches: 31. CDR3 size: 20 residues. CDR1 and CDR2 from the germline V gene are SQVTM and ANQGSEA. The CDR3 reads CSVPHKTPIFSGQGGEGYTF. CDR3 coding DNA: TGCAGCGTCCCTCATAAAACCCCGATTTTCTCGGGACAGGGAGGAGAGGGCTACACCTTC.

The rearrangement links TRBV7-8 to TRBJ1-5, with TRBD1 matching 10 bases. Germline V gene sequence: CDR1 SGHVS, CDR2 FQNEAQ. This CDR3 comprises 16 residues. V shed 0 bases and J 5 bases; nucleotides not matched to a gene: 4. The CDR3 DNA sequence: TGTGCCAGCAGCTTAGCGGGACAGGGGATAGATCAGCCCCAGCATTTT. Translation gives CASSLAGQGIDQPQHF.

V and J are TRBV7-9 and TRBJ2-3, with a tentative D call TRBD2 (5 bases). CDR3 length: 15 amino acids. V was cut by 5 bases and J by 0 bases, with 12 bases left in between. CDR1 is SEHNR, CDR2 FQNEAQ, per germline (reference sequence). In DNA form, the CDR3 reads TGTGCCAGCAGCCGACGTATAGCGAGCACAGATACGCAGTATTTT. As protein: CASSRRIASTDTQYF. The complete variable domain, with remaining parts taken from reference TRBV7-9 and TRBJ2-3, reads DTGVSQNPRHKITKRGQNVTFRCDPISEHNRLYWYRQTLGQGPEFLTYFQNEAQLEKSRLLSDRFSAERPKGSFSTLEIQRTEQGDSAMYLCASSRRIASTDTQYFGPGTRLTVL.

V is TRBV5-1 and J is TRBJ2-3, with 7 bases matching TRBD1. The CDR3 sequence is 17 residues long. Germline V gives CDR1 SGHRS, CDR2 YFSETQ. Trimming took 2 bases from V and 0 from J; bases not matched to a gene: 9. The CDR3 DNA reads TGCGCCAGCAGCTTTATATGGGACAGCCCTAGCACAGATACGCAGTATTTT. This encodes CASSFIWDSPSTDTQYF.

The rearrangement uses TRBV6-5 and TRBJ1-1; D perhaps matches TRBD1 (6 bases). Trimming pared 7 bases from V and 3 bases from J, leaving 15 bases between. The V gene's germline CDR1 is MNHEY and CDR2 SVGAGI. The CDR3 is 14 amino acids. Here the CDR3 DNA reads TGTGCCAGCAAGACTACAGGGAGGGACACTGAAGCTTTCTTT. It yields the protein CASKTTGRDTEAFF.

The genes are TRBV5-6 and TRBJ2-5; a possible D gene is TRBD2 (6 bases). CDR1 is SGHDT, CDR2 YYEEEE, per germline. The CDR3 extends over 15 amino acids. V lost 0 bases and J lost 1, with 10 bases in between. The CDR3 DNA follows: TGTGCCAGCAGCTTGGGATGGCGGGGCCAAGAGACCCAGTACTTC. Its protein is CASSLGWRGQETQYF.

V is TRBV15 and J is TRBJ1-2; no firm D call. CDR1 is LNHNV and CDR2 is YYDKDF in the germline V gene (reference sequence). The CDR3 covers 15 residues. V dropped 0 bases and J dropped 1 base, with 9 bases sitting between them. In DNA, the CDR3 is TGTGCCACCAGCAGAGATCGATTCAATAACTATGGCTACACCTTC. Its translation is CATSRDRFNNYGYTF.

The chain is built from TRBV12-3 or TRBV12-4 and TRBJ2-3; D uncertain. This CDR3 is built from 12 residues. V lost 0 bases to trimming and J lost 5 bases, with 3 bases between them. CDR3 region: CASSLALDTQYF. The CDR3, as DNA: TGTGCCAGCAGTTTAGCGTTAGATACGCAGTATTTT.

The V and J genes are TRBV19 and TRBJ2-5, with 8 bases that match TRBD1. The CDR3 is made up of 15 amino acids. The germline gives CDR1 LNHDA, CDR2 SQIVND (reference sequence). V shed 6 bases, J shed 1 base, and the junction held 7 bases outside the gene matches. The CDR3 DNA reads TGTGCCAGTAGACCCTCGACAGGGGCCCAAGAGACCCAGTACTTC. The encoded protein is CASRPSTGAQETQYF.

The chain carries TRBV27 and TRBJ1-5, with TRBD1 matching over 7 bases. Germline-derived CDR1 and CDR2 are MNHEY and SMNVEV (reference sequence). Trimming cost V 6 bases and J 3 bases; bases outside gene matches: 2. The CDR3 sequence is 13 residues long. As DNA, the CDR3 is TGTGCCAGCAGGGACAGGCTCAATCAGCCCCAGCATTTT. Its protein is CASRDRLNQPQHF.

The chain employs TRBV4-3 and TRBJ2-1; tentatively, D is TRBD1 or TRBD2 (5 bases each). Germline CDR1 reads LGHNA; CDR2 reads YSLEER. The CDR3 sequence is 14 residues long. V lost 3 bases, J lost 9 bases, and 15 bases lay in between. Here the CDR3 reads CASSQGRVRGEQFF. The CDR3 DNA sequence: TGCGCCAGCAGCCAGGGCAGGGTTCGGGGTGAGCAGTTCTTC.

The rearrangement links TRBV6-6 to TRBJ1-2; 10 bases align to TRBD1. The trim removed 5 bases at V and 5 bases at J, leaving 5 bases unmatched. The CDR3 is 14 residues long. CDR1 is MNHNY and CDR2 is SVGAGI in the germline V gene (reference sequence). CDR3 DNA: TGTGCCAGCAGTGTCGGGACAGGGGTTTATGGCTACACCTTC. As protein: CASSVGTGVYGYTF.

The gene calls are TRBV7-9 and TRBJ1-5; D not resolved. The CDR3 runs 15 residues. Germline V gene data show CDR1 as SEHNR and CDR2 as FQNEAQ (reference sequence). V was cut by 3 bases and J by 2 bases, with 11 bases left in between. The CDR3 DNA follows: TGTGCCAGCAGCTTTGGGCTCGGAGGCAATCAGCCCCAGCATTTT. Its protein product is CASSFGLGGNQPQHF.

V and J are TRBV10-3 and TRBJ1-1, with 8 positions matching TRBD1. This CDR3 contains 14 residues. The germline gives CDR1 ENHRY, CDR2 SYGVKD. Trimming cost V 6 bases and J 3 bases; bases outside gene matches: 6. CDR3 loop: CAIRDRDLDTEAFF. The CDR3 DNA follows: TGTGCCATCAGGGACAGGGACCTGGACACTGAAGCTTTCTTT.

This clone occurred once. This sequence joins TRBV29-1 and TRBJ1-2; D possibly corresponds to TRBD1 (6 bases). Deletions cut 0 bases from V and 13 bases from J, with 21 bases between. CDR1 is SQVTM, CDR2 ANQGSEA, per germline. This CDR3 contains 14 residues. CDR3 region: CSVEDLRGAGLGTF. The DNA of the CDR3 is TGCAGCGTTGAAGATCTTCGGGGGGCGGGTCTCGGCACCTTC.